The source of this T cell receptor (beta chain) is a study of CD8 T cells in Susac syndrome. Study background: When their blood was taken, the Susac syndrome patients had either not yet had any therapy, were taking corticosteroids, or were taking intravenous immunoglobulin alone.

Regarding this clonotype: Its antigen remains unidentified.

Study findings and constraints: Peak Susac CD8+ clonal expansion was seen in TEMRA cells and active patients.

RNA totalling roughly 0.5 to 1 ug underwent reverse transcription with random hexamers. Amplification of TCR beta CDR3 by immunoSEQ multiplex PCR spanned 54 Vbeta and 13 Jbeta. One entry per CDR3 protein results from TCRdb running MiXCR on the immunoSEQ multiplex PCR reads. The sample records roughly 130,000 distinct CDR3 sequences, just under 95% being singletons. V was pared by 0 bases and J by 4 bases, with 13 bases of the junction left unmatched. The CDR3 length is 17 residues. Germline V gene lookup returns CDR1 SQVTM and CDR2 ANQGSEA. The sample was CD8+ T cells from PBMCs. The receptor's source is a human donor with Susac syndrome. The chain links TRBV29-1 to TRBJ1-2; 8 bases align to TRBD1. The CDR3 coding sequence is TGCAGCGTTGAAGATTTCACGATAGCAGGGGGCCTCTATGGCTACACCTTC. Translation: CSVEDFTIAGGLYGYTF.